This T cell receptor (beta chain) was sequenced during a study of tumor-infiltrating lymphocytes in primary liver carcinoma. With V trimmed by 6 bases and J by 11 bases, 12 bases remained unmatched. The CDR3 is 16 amino acids. Germline loops: CDR1 SGHAT, CDR2 FQNNGV. Broader study findings: It was tumor-adjacent and tumor-blood pairs that overlapped less than tumor region pairs did.

Co-extraction yielded RNA and DNA from about 20-30 mg of unsorted bulk tissue. On this clonotype itself: The antigen is undetermined.

With a constant-region primer, TCR beta cDNA was made from approximately 510 ng of total RNA. ARM-PCR was slightly modified, and three nested multiplex PCR rounds with it gave rise to the TCR beta libraries. A C-beta reverse primer was combined with TRBV1-TRBV30 forward primers in the first two PCR rounds, and each round had approximately 10 cycles. MiXCR, applied by TCRdb to the multiplex PCR reads, yields one record per CDR3 protein. The table records about 99,000 distinct CDR3 sequences, 69% of them present only once. The clonotype was recovered from a woman aged 55-75 years with primary liver carcinoma and hepatitis B virus infection. Sequencing used liver tumor tissue from sampling region 5. Noted subset: tumor region T5, tumor centre. The chain recombines TRBV11-2 with TRBJ2-1, with 14 bases lining up with TRBD2. The CDR3 protein is CASRRLAGGPGEKQFF. DNA for the CDR3: TGTGCCAGCAGGAGACTAGCGGGAGGGCCGGGGGAGAAGCAGTTCTTC.